These 25 T cell receptor beta chains were all obtained from the same sample, sequenced in a study of T cell responses to AZD1222 COVID-19 vaccine. The data were produced by immunoSEQ multiplex PCR, yet TCRdb's version contains in-frame clones alone and is incomplete. The sample holds more than 70,000 clones, around nine tenths seen once. This specimen was peripheral blood, taken 28 days after the second AZD1222 dose. Receptors were obtained from an adult who received the AZD1222 COVID-19 vaccine.

This clone was seen a few times. This chain connects TRBV9 to TRBJ1-2; a weak D match, TRBD1 (5 bases). The V gene's germline CDR1 is SGDLS and CDR2 YYNGEE. V lost 4 bases and J 3 bases, leaving 19 bases between the germline ends. This CDR3 has 16 amino acids. The CDR3 is CASSSSGAAPHYGYTF. CDR3 DNA: TGTGCCAGCAGCTCCTCCGGGGCAGCTCCGCACTATGGCTACACCTTC.

In its sample, this clone was seen once. V gene TRBV30 combines with J gene TRBJ2-2; the match to TRBD2 covers 7 bases. The CDR3 is made up of 14 amino acids. Per the germline V gene, CDR1 is GTSNPN and CDR2 is SVGIG (reference sequence). V dropped 4 bases and J dropped 4; count of bases not matched to a gene: 6. DNA for the CDR3: TGTGCCTGGACTGGGGGGGGAAGCACCGGGGAGCTGTTTTTT. Amino acid sequence: CAWTGGGSTGELFF.

The DNA for the CDR3 is TGTGCCTGGAACCCGGGGGTGAACACTGAAGCTTTCTTT. Its translation: CAWNPGVNTEAFF. The rearrangement uses TRBV30 and TRBJ1-1, with D possibly matching TRBD1 (5 bases). V shed 4 bases and J shed 0 bases, with 9 bases lying between them. From germline, CDR1 is GTSNPN and CDR2 SVGIG (reference sequence). The CDR3 consists of 13 residues.

This clone came up a few times. The chain is built from TRBV3-1 (or the pseudogene TRBV3-2) and TRBJ2-3, with D tentatively TRBD1 or TRBD2 (5 bases each). V lost 4 bases and J 4 bases, leaving 18 bases between the germline ends. The germline V gene encodes CDR1 LGHDT and CDR2 YNNKEL (reference sequence). This CDR3 comprises 16 residues. The CDR3: CASSPSHYSGPDTQYF. CDR3 sequence (DNA): TGTGCCAGCAGCCCCTCCCACTACTCGGGGCCAGATACGCAGTATTTT.

The V gene is TRBV7-9, the J gene TRBJ1-6, with D uncertain. This CDR3 has 14 amino acids. From germline, CDR1 is SEHNR and CDR2 FQNEAQ (reference sequence). The V gene lost 0 bases and the J gene lost 7 bases, with 7 bases spanning the gap. The CDR3 protein is CASSLALVNSPLHF. The CDR3 nucleotides read TGTGCCAGCAGCTTAGCCCTCGTCAATTCACCCCTCCACTTT.

The genes are TRBV6-5 and TRBJ2-1; D perhaps matches TRBD2 (6 bases). There are 15 residues in the CDR3. The germline CDR1 and CDR2 sequences are MNHEY and SVGAGI. V shed 6 bases and J shed 7 bases, with 19 bases lying between them. CDR3 amino acids: CASRPTSGDLNEQFF. In nucleotides, the CDR3 is TGTGCCAGCAGGCCGACTAGTGGGGACCTGAATGAGCAGTTCTTC.

The chain combines TRBV5-1 with TRBJ1-3; D ambiguous. The CDR3 contains 12 residues. Per germline, CDR1 SGHRS and CDR2 YFSETQ. Trimming took off 2 bases at V and 7 bases at J, with 7 bases between the two ends. The CDR3 reads CASSLPSNTIYF. DNA of the CDR3: TGCGCCAGCAGCTTACCATCGAACACCATATATTTT.

This chain links TRBV6-5 with TRBJ1-4; possible D gene TRBD1, 5 bases. V was shortened by 7 bases and J by 5 bases, with 17 bases between the two germline ends. Germline V lookup: CDR1 MNHEY, CDR2 SVGAGI. This CDR3 spans 15 amino acids. CDR3 region: CASTLMGLLNEKLFF. For the CDR3, the DNA is TGTGCCAGCACTCTCATGGGGCTCCTCAATGAAAAACTGTTTTTT.

The chain combines TRBV7-6 with TRBJ1-5; D unresolved. Germline loops: CDR1 SGHVS, CDR2 FNYEAQ. The CDR3 is made up of 15 amino acids. V was shortened by 5 bases and J by 0 bases, with 11 bases between the two germline ends. CDR3: CASSQSPGSNQPQHF. CDR3 DNA: TGTGCCAGCAGCCAATCCCCGGGTAGCAATCAGCCCCAGCATTTT. The full variable domain, with the rest looked up from reference TRBV7-6 and TRBJ1-5, is GAGVSQSPRYKVTKRGQDVALRCDPISGHVSLYWYRQALGQGPEFLTYFNYEAQQDKSGLPNDRFSAERPEGSISTLTIQRTEQRDSAMYRCASSQSPGSNQPQHFGDGTRLSIL.

V is TRBV7-6 and J is TRBJ2-5, with 12 bases aligning to TRBD2. With V trimmed by 5 bases and J by 5 bases, 6 bases remained unmatched. CDR3 length: 15 residues. The germline V gene has CDR1 SGHVS and CDR2 FNYEAQ. The CDR3 DNA sequence: TGTGCCAGCAGCCCCAGACTAGCGGGGGATGAGACCCAGTACTTC. Its protein product is CASSPRLAGDETQYF.

The chain combines TRBV19 with TRBJ1-4; D uncertain. Germline CDR1 LNHDA, CDR2 SQIVND (reference sequence). The CDR3 is 11 amino acids. V was clipped by 8 bases and J by 10 bases, with 11 bases between them. In nucleotides, the CDR3 is TGTGCCAGTGCAGACCGGACAAAACTGTTTTTT. Its protein product is CASADRTKLFF.

This chain uses TRBV5-8 with TRBJ2-1, with D possibly TRBD2 on 6 matching bases. This CDR3 contains 18 residues. Per germline, CDR1 SGHTS and CDR2 YDEGEE. The V end was cut by 4 bases, the J end by 0 bases, with 20 bases between. CDR3 DNA sequence: TGTGCCAGCAGCGGTGAAGTTTTGGGGGGAACCTCCTACAATGAGCAGTTCTTC. It specifies CASSGEVLGGTSYNEQFF.

The chain carries TRBV5-1 and TRBJ2-5; 10 nucleotides match TRBD2. The junction had 5 bases not matched to a gene; V was cut back by 5 bases and J by 4 bases. Germline CDR1 reads SGHRS; CDR2 reads YFSETQ. This CDR3 has 14 amino acids. CDR3 region: CASRPASGGETQYF. The CDR3 coding sequence is TGCGCCAGCAGACCAGCTAGCGGGGGAGAGACCCAGTACTTC.

The rearrangement links TRBV18 to TRBJ2-5; D is undetermined. The germline V gene encodes CDR1 KGHSH and CDR2 LQKENI. The CDR3 is 14 amino acids. The V end lost 0 bases, the J end lost 0 bases, and 5 bases lay between the germline ends. The CDR3 nucleotides are TGTGCCAGCTCACCACCTAGCCACCAAGAGACCCAGTACTTC. It yields the protein CASSPPSHQETQYF.

This clone was seen just once. The chain joins TRBV3-1 (or the pseudogene TRBV3-2) to TRBJ1-2, with TRBD1 matching over 8 bases. The ends lost 3 bases at V and 4 bases at J; junction bases unmatched: 7. CDR1 and CDR2 from the germline V gene are LGHDT and YNNKEL (reference sequence). The CDR3 spans 15 residues. The CDR3 region is CASSQAAGGGYGYTF. CDR3 nucleotide sequence: TGTGCCAGCAGCCAGGCCGCAGGGGGCGGCTATGGCTACACCTTC.

The chain links TRBV19 to TRBJ1-3; D is uncertain. This CDR3 has 16 amino acids. V lost 3 bases and J lost 1, with 13 bases in between. Germline CDR1 is LNHDA and CDR2 is SQIVND (reference sequence). The CDR3 sequence is CASSIYPLRSGNTIYF. The DNA for the CDR3 is TGTGCCAGTAGTATTTATCCCTTAAGATCTGGAAACACCATATATTTT.

The chain couples TRBV19 to TRBJ1-3, with D unresolved. Germline V gene sequence: CDR1 LNHDA, CDR2 SQIVND (reference sequence). This CDR3 comprises 15 residues. Trimming removed 6 bases at V and 0 bases at J, with 12 bases between. In DNA form, the CDR3 reads TGTGCCAGTAGGTTTGAGGCCTCCTCTGGAAACACCATATATTTT. It encodes CASRFEASSGNTIYF.

V gene TRBV2 combines with J gene TRBJ1-2; D not certain. This CDR3 region has 14 residues. V lost 2 bases and J lost 4, with 11 bases in between. Germline CDR1 is SNHLY and CDR2 is FYNNEI. In nucleotides, the CDR3 is TGTGCCAGCAGTGAATGGGAGAATGGCTATGGCTACACCTTC. This encodes CASSEWENGYGYTF. The entire variable domain, with the rest obtained from reference TRBV2 and TRBJ1-2, is as follows: EPEVTQTPSHQVTQMGQEVILRCVPISNHLYFYWYRQILGQKVEFLVSFYNNEISEKSEIFDDQFSVERPDGSNFTLKIRSTKLEDSAMYFCASSEWENGYGYTFGSGTRLTVV.

V usage is TRBV19 and J usage is TRBJ1-4; no definite D call. The CDR3 consists of 15 residues. CDR1 is LNHDA and CDR2 is SQIVND in the germline V gene (reference sequence). The V and J ends lost 2 bases and 5 bases respectively, with 12 bases between them. The CDR3 spells CASSISEAGNEKLFF. DNA of the CDR3: TGTGCCAGTAGTATATCTGAGGCAGGAAATGAAAAACTGTTTTTT.

This chain connects TRBV12-3 or TRBV12-4 to TRBJ1-2; D is unclear. Trimming shortened V by 1 base and J by 7 bases, and 4 bases separated the two germline ends. The CDR3 runs to 11 residues. CDR3 coding DNA: TGTGCCAGCAGTTTAGTGGGTGGCTACACCTTC. Amino acid sequence: CASSLVGGYTF.

This chain uses TRBV27 with TRBJ1-6; TRBD1 aligns across 7 bases. J lost 9 bases, V lost 6 bases, and 8 bases had no gene match. Germline V gene lookup returns CDR1 MNHEY and CDR2 SMNVEV (reference sequence). CDR3 size: 14 residues. CDR3 sequence: CASRRTGGGSPLHF. CDR3 DNA sequence: TGTGCCAGCAGGAGGACAGGTGGGGGTTCACCCCTCCACTTT.

This sequence joins TRBV6-4 and TRBJ1-6; TRBD1 might be the D (6 bases). CDR3 length: 15 residues. V shed 3 bases and J shed 11 bases, with 17 bases lying between them. Germline CDR1 reads MRHNA; CDR2 reads SNTAGT. CDR3 nucleotides: TGTGCCAGCAGTGATCGGGGGGGCATACGGGCACCCCTCCACTTT. As protein: CASSDRGGIRAPLHF.

This clone was recorded a few times. J is TRBJ1-3 and V is TRBV6-5; D not certain. V was clipped by 0 bases and J by 2 bases, with 11 bases between them. CDR1 and CDR2 from the germline V gene are MNHEY and SVGAGI. The CDR3 covers 16 residues. Here the CDR3 reads CASSYSTAPTGNTIYF. The CDR3 DNA reads TGTGCCAGCAGTTACTCGACGGCGCCTACTGGAAACACCATATATTTT.

The genes are TRBV5-8 and TRBJ2-6; no reliable D call. Trimming pared 6 bases from V and 4 bases from J, leaving 5 bases between. Germline V CDR1 and CDR2: SGHTS, YDEGEE. The CDR3 runs to 12 residues. In DNA, the CDR3 is TGTGCCAGCACCTTCGGGGCCAACGTCCTGACTTTC. This gives the protein CASTFGANVLTF.

Only a few counts were recorded for this clone. This chain joins TRBV4-1 and TRBJ2-7; D may be TRBD2 (6 bases). Trimming removed 3 bases from V and 6 bases from J, with 30 bases in between. Germline CDR1 is MGHRA and CDR2 is YSYEKL. The CDR3 contains 19 residues. The CDR3 reads CASSQIMRVGQGGPVEQYF. CDR3 DNA: TGCGCCAGCAGCCAGATAATGCGGGTGGGGCAGGGAGGTCCGGTCGAGCAGTACTTC.